This T cell receptor beta chain comes out of a study of OX40 agonist ivuxolimab in advanced cancers. Study-level background: The treatment was a fully human IgG2 OX40 agonist, ivuxolimab.

Broader study findings: CD8+ T cells showed, on average, more clonal expansion than CD4+ cells.

Trimming stripped 2 bases from V and 4 bases from J, with 9 bases between. This CDR3 comprises 14 residues. Germline assignment: CDR1 SGHTA and CDR2 FQGNSA. As for this clone: Its target is not known.

The repertoire was sequenced with immunoSEQ multiplex PCR; TCRdb's copy has only in-frame clones and lacks some. The sample lists some 73,000 clones, about 88% occurring once. This clonotype originated in an adult with an advanced solid tumor such as melanoma, head and neck, liver or kidney cancer. The chain uses TRBV7-2 and TRBJ1-5; D call uncertain. The sample was CD4+ or CD8+ T cells sorted from blood, taken in a trial of the OX40 agonist ivuxolimab. The CDR3 nucleotides read TGTGCCAGCAGCTTATCCGGGAGGAATCAGCCCCAGCATTTT. It encodes CASSLSGRNQPQHF.